The clone carrying this TCR beta chain appeared many times. The antigen is unknown. Read data end 3 residues before the CDR3 end; the end is taken from the germline J gene. These data originate in a study of T cell clonality in common variable immunodeficiency. General study results and limits: Fewer TCRbeta clones were shared among CVID subjects than controls.

Assay used: immunoSEQ multiplex PCR; TCRdb lists only in-frame clones, some missing. Listed here are 75,000 to 85,000 clones without any singletons, the top ten holding under 1%. The V segment lost 4 bases and the J segment 4 bases; nucleotides outside the gene matches: 3. The CDR3 length is 13 residues. The sequenced material came from peripheral blood mononuclear cells. The clonotype comes from a person aged 18-70 years in good health. V gene TRBV12-3 or TRBV12-4 combines with J gene TRBJ2-7, with 8 bases fitting TRBD2. CDR3 in amino acids: CASSYAGGYEQYF. The sequenced CDR3 bases are TGTGCCAGCAGTTACGCGGGAGGATACGAG.